The 14 T cell receptor beta chains below were found in one sample sequenced in a study of response to subunit inactivated influenza vaccine. In TCRdb, the RT-PCR reads were re-called with MiXCR into one record per CDR3 protein. Of about 480,000 distinct CDR3 sequences in the sample, approximately 11% were seen once. The source was PBMCs from blood, collected 40 to 50 days after vaccination. These receptors came from a man aged 50 or older who received an inactivated influenza vaccine.

This chain uses TRBV20-1 with TRBJ1-2, with 7 bases lining up with TRBD1. With V trimmed by 6 bases and J by 0 bases, 7 bases remained unmatched. Germline CDR1 reads DFQATT; CDR2 reads SNEGSKA (reference sequence). This CDR3 is 14 amino acids long. The chain's CDR3 is CSAQGQLTNYGYTF. CDR3 DNA sequence: TGCAGTGCCCAGGGACAGCTTACTAACTATGGCTACACCTTC.

Concerning this clonotype itself: A much more abundant neighbour one base away suggests this may be a read error. CDR3 nucleotides: TGTGCCAGCAGTTACCGCCGCCAGGGAGGAAAACTGTCTTTT. Protein: CASSYRRQGGKLSF. V usage is TRBV6-5 and J usage is TRBJ1-4, with D possibly matching TRBD1 (5 bases). Germline V gene sequence: CDR1 MNHEY, CDR2 SVGAGI. This CDR3 contains 14 residues.

Concerning this clonotype: The DNA is omitted, as the CDR3 cannot be located on it reliably, and the CDR3 follows TCRdb's listing. The chain's CDR3 is CASSLIRAGLAGDYNEQFF. This chain links TRBV4-1 with TRBJ2-1; the table's TRBD2 call for D was not verified on the DNA. CDR1 and CDR2 (germline): MGHRA, YSYEKL. The CDR3 spans 19 residues, counting both ends.

This clonotype was detected many times. The chain has TRBV5-1 and TRBJ2-3; either TRBD1 or TRBD2 may fit D (6 bases each). There are 15 residues in the CDR3. The germline V gene has CDR1 SGHRS and CDR2 YFSETQ. V dropped 1 base and J dropped 0 bases, with 9 bases sitting between them. The CDR3 coding sequence is TGCGCCAGCAGCTTGACGGGGGCTAGCACAGATACGCAGTATTTT. Protein: CASSLTGASTDTQYF.

The chain employs TRBV6-1 and TRBJ2-1; 7 bases map to TRBD1. V trimming: 3 bases; J trimming: 5 bases; junction bases outside the gene matches: 1. This CDR3 spans 13 amino acids. Germline values: CDR1 MNHNS, CDR2 SASEGT. CDR3 bases: TGTGCCAGCAGTGAGACAGGGAACAATGAGCAGTTCTTC. Translated: CASSETGNNEQFF.

This rearrangement joins TRBV11-2 to TRBJ2-2; 9 nucleotides match TRBD2. Germline-derived CDR1 and CDR2 are SGHAT and FQNNGV. This CDR3 is 17 amino acids long. After removal of 5 bases from V and 6 bases from J, the junction contained 13 bases not matched to a gene. The CDR3 DNA is TGTGCCAGCAGCCCGGGATGGGGACTAGCTAGTGCCGGGGAGCTGTTTTTT. Its translation is CASSPGWGLASAGELFF.

The genes are TRBV3-1 and TRBJ2-4; 9 bases match TRBD1. The CDR3 sequence is 14 residues long. V lost 1 base to trimming and J lost 9 bases; unmatched junction nucleotides: 4. Germline V gene sequence: CDR1 LGHDT, CDR2 YNNKEL (reference sequence). CDR3 DNA sequence: TGTGCCAGCAGCCAAGGGACAGGGGTCGGCATTCAGTACTTC. Protein sequence: CASSQGTGVGIQYF.

This rearrangement joins TRBV5-1 to TRBJ1-4; D unresolved. The germline CDR1 and CDR2 sequences are SGHRS and YFSETQ. This CDR3 has 15 amino acids. The V and J ends lost 4 bases and 7 bases respectively, with 17 bases between them. Written as DNA, the CDR3 is TGCGCCAGCAGCGACCGAGGGTTCCTGGGTGAAAAACTGTTTTTT. It yields the protein CASSDRGFLGEKLFF.

This clonotype appeared a few times. The rearrangement links TRBV15 to TRBJ1-6; D is perhaps TRBD1 (5 bases). The CDR3 spans 15 residues. CDR1 is LNHNV, CDR2 YYDKDF, per germline (reference sequence). V dropped 0 bases and J dropped 7 bases, with 10 bases sitting between them. Written as DNA, the CDR3 is TGTGCCACCAGCAGAGACCAGGGAGACAATTCACCCCTCCACTTT. Its protein product is CATSRDQGDNSPLHF.

This clonotype was detected many times. CDR3 DNA sequence: TGTGCCAGCAGCCCGATCGGGACAGGGGGCTTCGAGACCCAGTACTTC. The encoded protein is CASSPIGTGGFETQYF. J is TRBJ2-5 and V is TRBV14; the match to TRBD1 covers 12 bases. Per germline, CDR1 SGHDN and CDR2 FVKESK. The V segment lost 4 bases and the J segment 5 bases; nucleotides outside the gene matches: 8. CDR3 size: 16 residues. Together with reference TRBV14 and TRBJ2-5, the CDR3 gives the full variable domain: EAGVTQFPSHSVIEKGQTVTLRCDPISGHDNLYWYRRVMGKEIKFLLHFVKESKQDESGMPNNRFLAERTGGTYSTLKVQPAELEDSGVYFCASSPIGTGGFETQYFGPGTRLLVL.

The chain combines TRBV20-1 with TRBJ2-2, with D possibly TRBD2 on 5 matching bases. With 6 bases removed from V and 6 bases from J, the gap between germline ends came to 14 bases. The CDR3 has 13 amino acids. Germline-derived CDR1 and CDR2 are DFQATT and SNEGSKA (reference sequence). The CDR3 DNA reads TGCAGTGCAGCTCTTACAGCGGCCGGGGAGCTGTTTTTT. Amino acids: CSAALTAAGELFF.

The gene calls are TRBV6-2 or TRBV6-3 and TRBJ1-1, with D possibly matching TRBD1 (5 bases). The germline CDR1 and CDR2 sequences are MNHEY and SVGEGT. This CDR3 contains 12 residues. Trimming removed 6 bases at V and 7 bases at J, with 12 bases between. The CDR3 protein is CASRRGIGEAFF. CDR3 coding DNA: TGTGCCAGCAGGAGGGGTATTGGTGAAGCTTTCTTT.

The rearrangement joins TRBV20-1 to TRBJ2-2; no definite D call. Per the germline V gene, CDR1 is DFQATT and CDR2 is SNEGSKA (reference sequence). The V end lost 0 bases, the J end lost 4 bases, and 15 bases lay between the germline ends. The CDR3 runs 16 residues. The CDR3 sequence is CSARDMKGPGTGELFF. CDR3 nucleotides: TGCAGTGCTAGAGATATGAAAGGGCCCGGCACCGGGGAGCTGTTTTTT.

This clonotype was seen many times. CDR3 amino acids: CSVPSYEQYF. The DNA of the CDR3 is TGCAGCGTCCCCTCCTACGAGCAGTACTTC. V and J are TRBV29-1 and TRBJ2-7; unclear D gene. CDR1 and CDR2 from the germline V gene are SQVTM and ANQGSEA. CDR3 length: 10 residues. The V end lost 6 bases, the J end lost 0 bases, and 3 bases lay between the germline ends.